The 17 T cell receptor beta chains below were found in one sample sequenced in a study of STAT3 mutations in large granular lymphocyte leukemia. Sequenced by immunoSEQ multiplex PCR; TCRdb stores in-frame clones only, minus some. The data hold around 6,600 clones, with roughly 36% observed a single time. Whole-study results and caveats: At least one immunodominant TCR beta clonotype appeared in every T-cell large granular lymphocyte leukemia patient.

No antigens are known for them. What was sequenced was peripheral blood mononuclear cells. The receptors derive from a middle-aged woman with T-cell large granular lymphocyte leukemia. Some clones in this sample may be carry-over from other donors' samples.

CDR3 region: CASGSEPGNQPQHF. The CDR3, as DNA: TGTGCTAGTGGTTCCGAGCCGGGCAATCAGCCCCAGCATTTT. The V call is TRBV12-5, the J call TRBJ1-5; D ambiguous. This CDR3 has 14 residues. Germline CDR1 and CDR2: LGHNT and FRNRAP. The V end lost 4 bases, the J end lost 2 bases, and 9 bases lay between the germline ends.

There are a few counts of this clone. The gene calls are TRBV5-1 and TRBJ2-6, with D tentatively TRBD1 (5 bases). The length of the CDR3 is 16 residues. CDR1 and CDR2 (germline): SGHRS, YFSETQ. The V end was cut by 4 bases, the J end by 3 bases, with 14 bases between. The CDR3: CASSPGQGVGANVLTF. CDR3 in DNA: TGCGCCAGCAGCCCCGGACAAGGGGTTGGGGCCAACGTCCTGACTTTC. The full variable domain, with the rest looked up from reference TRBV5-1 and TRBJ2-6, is KAGVTQTPRYLIKTRGQQVTLSCSPISGHRSVSWYQQTPGQGLQFLFEYFSETQRNKGNFPGRFSGRQFSNSRSEMNVSTLELGDSALYLCASSPGQGVGANVLTFGAGSRLTVL.

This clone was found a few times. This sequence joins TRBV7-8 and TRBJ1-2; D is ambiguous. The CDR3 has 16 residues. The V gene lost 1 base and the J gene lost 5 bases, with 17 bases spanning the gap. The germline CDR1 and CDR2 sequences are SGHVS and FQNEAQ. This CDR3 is CASSLGSAQAGYGYTF. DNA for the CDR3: TGTGCCAGCAGCTTAGGGAGTGCCCAAGCCGGATATGGCTACACCTTC.

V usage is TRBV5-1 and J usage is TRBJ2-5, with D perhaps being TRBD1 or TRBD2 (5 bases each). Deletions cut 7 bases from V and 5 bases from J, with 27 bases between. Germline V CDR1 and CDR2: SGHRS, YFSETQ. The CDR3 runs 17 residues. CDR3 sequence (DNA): TGCGCCAGCGGCAAGCTCGACTTTTCGGGACCTAGGGAGACCCAGTACTTC. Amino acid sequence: CASGKLDFSGPRETQYF.

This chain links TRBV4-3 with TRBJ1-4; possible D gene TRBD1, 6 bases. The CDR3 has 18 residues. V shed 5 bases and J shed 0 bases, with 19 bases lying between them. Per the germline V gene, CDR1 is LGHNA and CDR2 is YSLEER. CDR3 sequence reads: CASSERAQGPATNEKLFF. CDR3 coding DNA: TGCGCCAGCAGCGAAAGAGCACAGGGCCCTGCAACTAATGAAAAACTGTTTTTT.

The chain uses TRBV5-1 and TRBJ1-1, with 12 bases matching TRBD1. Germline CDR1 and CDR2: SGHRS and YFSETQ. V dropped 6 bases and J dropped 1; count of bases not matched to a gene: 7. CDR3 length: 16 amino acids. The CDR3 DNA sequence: TGCGCCAGCACAAGAGGGACAGGGGGCGGGAACACTGAAGCTTTCTTT. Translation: CASTRGTGGGNTEAFF.

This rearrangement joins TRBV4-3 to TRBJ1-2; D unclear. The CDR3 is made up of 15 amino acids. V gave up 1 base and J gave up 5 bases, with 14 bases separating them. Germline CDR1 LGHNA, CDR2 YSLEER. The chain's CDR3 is CASSQGNVRGYGYTF. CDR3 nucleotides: TGCGCCAGCAGCCAAGGAAACGTCCGAGGGTATGGCTACACCTTC.

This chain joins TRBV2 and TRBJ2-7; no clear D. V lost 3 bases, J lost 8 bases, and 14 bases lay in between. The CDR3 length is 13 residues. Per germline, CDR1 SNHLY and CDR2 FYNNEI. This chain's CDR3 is CASSEEQAMKQYF. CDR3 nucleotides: TGTGCCAGCAGTGAGGAGCAGGCCATGAAGCAGTACTTC.

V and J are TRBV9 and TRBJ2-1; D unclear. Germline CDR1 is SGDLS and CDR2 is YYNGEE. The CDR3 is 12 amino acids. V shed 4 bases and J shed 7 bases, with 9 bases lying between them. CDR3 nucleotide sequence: TGTGCCAGCAGCCCCCAAAAAAATGAGCAGTTCTTC. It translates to CASSPQKNEQFF.

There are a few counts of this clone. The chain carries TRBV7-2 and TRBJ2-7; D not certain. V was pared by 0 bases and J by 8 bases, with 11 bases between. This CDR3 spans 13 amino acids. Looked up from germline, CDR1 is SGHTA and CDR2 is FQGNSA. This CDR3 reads CASSLAGPPKQYF. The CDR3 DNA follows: TGTGCCAGCAGCTTAGCTGGCCCCCCGAAGCAGTACTTC.

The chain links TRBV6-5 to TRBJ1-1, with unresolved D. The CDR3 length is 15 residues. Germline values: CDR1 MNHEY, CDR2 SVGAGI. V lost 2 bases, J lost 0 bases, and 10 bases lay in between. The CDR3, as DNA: TGTGCCAGCAGTTACCAGGCCTCGGTGAACACTGAAGCTTTCTTT. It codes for CASSYQASVNTEAFF.

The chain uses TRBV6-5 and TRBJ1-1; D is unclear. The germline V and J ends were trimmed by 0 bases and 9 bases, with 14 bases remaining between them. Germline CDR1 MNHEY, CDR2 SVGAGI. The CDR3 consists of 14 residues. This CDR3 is CASSYSTTSQKAFF. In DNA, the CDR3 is TGTGCCAGCAGTTACTCTACCACGTCCCAAAAAGCTTTCTTT.

CDR3 sequence (DNA): TGTGCCAGCAGTTCGACAGGGGTTGTTGCTGAAGCTTTCTTT. Its protein is CASSSTGVVAEAFF. This sequence joins TRBV27 and TRBJ1-1; TRBD1 aligns across 8 bases. The V and J ends lost 4 bases and 6 bases, in that order; junction bases with no gene match: 7. The length of the CDR3 is 14 residues. Germline CDR1 and CDR2: MNHEY and SMNVEV (reference sequence).

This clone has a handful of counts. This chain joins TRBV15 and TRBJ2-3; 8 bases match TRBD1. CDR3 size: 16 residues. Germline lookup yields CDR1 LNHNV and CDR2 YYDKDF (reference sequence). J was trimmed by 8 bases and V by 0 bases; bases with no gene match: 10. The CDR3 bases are TGTGCCACCAGCAGAGATAGGGCAGGGGGCGCGGGTACGCAGTATTTT. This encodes CATSRDRAGGAGTQYF. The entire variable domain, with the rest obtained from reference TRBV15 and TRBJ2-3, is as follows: DAMVIQNPRYQVTQFGKPVTLSCSQTLNHNVMYWYQQKSSQAPKLLFHYYDKDFNNEADTPDNFQSRRPNTSFCFLDIRSPGLGDTAMYLCATSRDRAGGAGTQYFGPGTRLTVL.

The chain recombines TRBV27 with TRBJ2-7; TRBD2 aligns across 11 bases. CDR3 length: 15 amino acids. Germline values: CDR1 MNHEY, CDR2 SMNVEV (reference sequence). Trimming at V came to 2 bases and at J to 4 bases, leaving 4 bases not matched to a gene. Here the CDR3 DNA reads TGTGCCAGCAGTTTAACCGGGACTAGCGGTTACGAGCAGTACTTC. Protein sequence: CASSLTGTSGYEQYF.

CDR3 in amino acids: CASSLGAALSEAFF. For the CDR3, the DNA is TGTGCCAGCAGCTTAGGGGCCGCACTGTCAGAAGCTTTCTTT. The chain is built from TRBV7-2 and TRBJ1-1; D gene ambiguous. The CDR3 totals 14 residues. From germline, CDR1 is SGHTA and CDR2 FQGNSA. The V end was cut by 1 base, the J end by 8 bases, with 14 bases between.

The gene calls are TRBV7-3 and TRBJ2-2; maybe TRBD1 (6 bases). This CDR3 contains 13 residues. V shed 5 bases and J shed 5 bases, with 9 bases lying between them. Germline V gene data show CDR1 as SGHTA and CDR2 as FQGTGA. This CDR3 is CASSKGQTGELFF. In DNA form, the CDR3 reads TGTGCCAGCAGCAAGGGACAAACCGGGGAGCTGTTTTTT.